The 24 T cell receptor beta chains given below trace back to one sample, sequenced in a study of human T cells and chemical hapten exposure. Indicated time point: healthy volunteer bleed at 6 weeks. Unfractionated whole blood was the source of the extracted total RNA. MiXCR, applied by TCRdb to the RACE reads, yields one record per CDR3 protein. The table records about 77,000 distinct CDR3 sequences, roughly 7.9% of them present only once. The sequenced sample was whole blood. The receptors here all came from a female donor in good health. Some clones in this sample may be carry-over from other donors' samples.

The chain recombines TRBV27 with TRBJ2-7; no clear D gene. Trimming took off 3 bases at V and 0 bases at J, with 12 bases between the two ends. Germline-derived CDR1 and CDR2 are MNHEY and SMNVEV (reference sequence). This CDR3 is 15 amino acids long. CDR3: CASSFGRGRSYEQYF. CDR3 nucleotides: TGTGCCAGCAGTTTTGGGCGTGGTCGCTCCTACGAGCAGTACTTC.

This chain connects TRBV6-5 to TRBJ1-3; possible D gene TRBD1, 6 bases. The germline CDR1 and CDR2 sequences are MNHEY and SVGAGI. The CDR3 loop spans 14 amino acids. Trimming pared 5 bases from V and 2 bases from J, leaving 10 bases between. CDR3 bases: TGTGCCAGCAGTCAGGGGCCACCTGGAAACACCATATATTTT. Its protein is CASSQGPPGNTIYF.

This chain uses TRBV6-2 or TRBV6-3 with TRBJ1-1, with a tentative D call TRBD1 (6 bases). V lost 2 bases to trimming and J lost 4 bases, with 11 bases between them. This CDR3 is built from 14 residues. CDR1 is MNHEY and CDR2 is SVGEGT in the germline V gene. This CDR3 is CASSYATGFTEAFF. CDR3 bases: TGTGCCAGCAGTTACGCCACAGGGTTCACTGAAGCTTTCTTT.

This chain connects TRBV7-2 to TRBJ1-1; 9 nucleotides align to TRBD1. Germline CDR1 reads SGHTA; CDR2 reads FQGNSA. This CDR3 contains 14 residues. The junction had 5 bases not matched to a gene; V was cut back by 4 bases and J by 5 bases. The CDR3 protein is CASSSQGAKTEAFF. Written as DNA, the CDR3 is TGTGCCAGCAGCTCACAGGGGGCGAAGACTGAAGCTTTCTTT.

This clonotype was found many times. The V and J genes are TRBV20-1 and TRBJ2-7; D remains ambiguous. V gave up 6 bases and J gave up 3 bases, with 9 bases separating them. This CDR3 region has 11 residues. Germline V gene data show CDR1 as DFQATT and CDR2 as SNEGSKA (reference sequence). CDR3 DNA: TGCAGTGCCTCATCGGGCTACGAGCAGTACTTC. Encoded protein: CSASSGYEQYF.

The chain uses TRBV7-9 and TRBJ1-5; 8 bases match TRBD1. CDR3 size: 17 residues. The germline V gene encodes CDR1 SEHNR and CDR2 FQNEAQ (reference sequence). The junction had 8 bases not matched to a gene; V was cut back by 1 base and J by 3 bases. This CDR3 reads CASSLGQGQEDNQPQHF. CDR3 coding DNA: TGTGCCAGCAGCTTAGGGCAGGGACAGGAAGACAATCAGCCCCAGCATTTT.

This clonotype showed up just a few times. The chain couples TRBV12-3 or TRBV12-4 to TRBJ2-3, with D unresolved. This CDR3 comprises 14 residues. Trimming shortened V by 2 bases and J by 2 bases, and 8 bases separated the two germline ends. CDR3 residues: CASSLYQPTDTQYF. The CDR3 region has the DNA TGTGCCAGCAGTTTATACCAGCCCACAGATACGCAGTATTTT.

V usage is TRBV25-1 and J usage is TRBJ2-3; D is perhaps TRBD2 (6 bases). V lost 3 bases and J 1 base, leaving 17 bases between the germline ends. Germline V gene sequence: CDR1 MGHDK, CDR2 SYGVNS. The CDR3 covers 17 residues. CDR3 in DNA: TGTGCCAGCAGTGATCCGAGGCGGGGCCGCCGCACAGATACGCAGTATTTT. Its translation is CASSDPRRGRRTDTQYF.

V usage is TRBV27 and J usage is TRBJ2-3; D uncertain. V gave up 2 bases and J gave up 6 bases, with 15 bases separating them. CDR1 is MNHEY, CDR2 SMNVEV, per germline (reference sequence). This CDR3 is 15 amino acids long. CDR3 DNA sequence: TGTGCCAGCAGTTTAGGGGTCAGTTTTATCGATACGCAGTATTTT. Protein: CASSLGVSFIDTQYF.

This clonotype was detected ten times or more. This chain links TRBV20-1 with TRBJ2-7, with a tentative D call TRBD1 (5 bases). V was clipped by 2 bases and J by 2 bases, with 16 bases between them. Germline V CDR1 and CDR2: DFQATT, SNEGSKA (reference sequence). The CDR3 is 15 amino acids. The CDR3 protein is CSARHALAGPYEQYF. Here the CDR3 DNA reads TGCAGTGCTAGACACGCATTGGCAGGGCCCTACGAGCAGTACTTC.

The V and J genes are TRBV7-2 and TRBJ2-3; weak D call: TRBD2 (5 bases). Germline V gene lookup returns CDR1 SGHTA and CDR2 FQGNSA. CDR3 size: 14 residues. The V gene lost 2 bases and the J gene lost 0 bases, with 6 bases spanning the gap. The CDR3 sequence: CASSLRGSTDTQYF. The CDR3 nucleotides read TGTGCCAGCAGCTTACGGGGTAGCACAGATACGCAGTATTTT.

This clonotype was detected many times. The chain recombines TRBV6-5 with TRBJ1-1; D is unclear. In germline, CDR1 is MNHEY, CDR2 SVGAGI. Trimming removed 2 bases from V and 2 bases from J, with 15 bases in between. The length of the CDR3 is 16 residues. CDR3 nucleotides: TGTGCCAGCAGTTACAAAGCGGCGGTGATTAACACTGAAGCTTTCTTT. Its translation is CASSYKAAVINTEAFF.

This clonotype occurred a few times. The rearrangement links TRBV27 to TRBJ2-4, with a possible D match to TRBD1 (7 bases). There are 14 residues in the CDR3. Per the germline V gene, CDR1 is MNHEY and CDR2 is SMNVEV (reference sequence). V was clipped by 6 bases and J by 7 bases, with 16 bases between them. This chain's CDR3 is CASSPVPGGNIQYF. The DNA for the CDR3 is TGTGCCAGCAGCCCGGTCCCAGGGGGGAACATTCAGTACTTC.

The sample holds many counts of this clonotype. The chain is built from TRBV10-3 and TRBJ2-7, with 8 bases aligning to TRBD1. Trimming took 6 bases from V and 5 from J; bases not matched to a gene: 6. Germline V CDR1 and CDR2: ENHRY, SYGVKD. The CDR3 consists of 13 residues. The CDR3: CAIRTGQDDEQYF. DNA for the CDR3: TGTGCCATCAGGACGGGACAGGACGACGAGCAGTACTTC.

This clonotype was seen at least ten times. The chain links TRBV6-5 to TRBJ2-5; D not resolved. The CDR3 is 15 amino acids. Germline CDR1 is MNHEY and CDR2 is SVGAGI. Trimming stripped 8 bases from V and 0 bases from J, with 16 bases between. The CDR3 here is CASQLIRQYQETQYF. For the CDR3, the DNA is TGTGCCAGCCAGTTAATACGCCAGTACCAAGAGACCCAGTACTTC.

This clonotype showed up just a few times. V usage is TRBV6-6 and J usage is TRBJ2-2; 8 bases fit TRBD1. The junction had 3 bases not matched to a gene; V was cut back by 8 bases and J by 1 base. Germline assignment: CDR1 MNHNY and CDR2 SVGAGI (reference sequence). This CDR3 region has 14 residues. CDR3 bases: TGTGCCAGCCGGACAGGGCAGAACACCGGGGAGCTGTTTTTT. Translated: CASRTGQNTGELFF.

This sequence joins TRBV6-5 and TRBJ2-2; tentatively, D is TRBD1 (6 bases). V lost 10 bases and J lost 2, with 11 bases in between. The length of the CDR3 is 13 residues. The germline V gene has CDR1 MNHEY and CDR2 SVGAGI. The CDR3 nucleotides are TGTGCCATTGAGGACAGCAACACCGGGGAGCTGTTTTTT. Amino acid sequence: CAIEDSNTGELFF.

The V call is TRBV5-1, the J call TRBJ1-5; 11 positions agree with TRBD1. This CDR3 comprises 14 residues. The junction had 2 bases not matched to a gene; V was cut back by 3 bases and J by 6 bases. CDR1 SGHRS and CDR2 YFSETQ come from the germline V gene. Written as DNA, the CDR3 is TGCGCCAGCAGCTCGGGACAGGGGGTTCAGCCCCAGCATTTT. It specifies CASSSGQGVQPQHF. The entire variable domain, with the rest obtained from reference TRBV5-1 and TRBJ1-5, is as follows: KAGVTQTPRYLIKTRGQQVTLSCSPISGHRSVSWYQQTPGQGLQFLFEYFSETQRNKGNFPGRFSGRQFSNSRSEMNVSTLELGDSALYLCASSSGQGVQPQHFGDGTRLSIL.

The CDR3 coding sequence is TGTGCCAGCAGCACCTCAAGACCCGGGCGGGATCCTAACTATGGCTACACCTTC. This sequence encodes CASSTSRPGRDPNYGYTF. This chain connects TRBV21-1 to TRBJ1-2; TRBD1 reflects the table's D call only, with no check against the DNA. TRBV21-1 corresponds to a pseudogene. This CDR3 is 18 amino acids long.

This chain uses TRBV6-5 with TRBJ1-5; a weak D match, TRBD1 (6 bases). The CDR3 totals 14 residues. CDR1 is MNHEY, CDR2 SVGAGI, per germline. The V gene lost 6 bases and the J gene lost 2 bases, with 11 bases spanning the gap. Written as DNA, the CDR3 is TGTGCCAGCAGACCCAACAGGGGCAATCAGCCCCAGCATTTT. Translated: CASRPNRGNQPQHF.

The chain recombines TRBV6-6 with TRBJ2-3; possibly TRBD1 for D (5 bases). Germline V lookup: CDR1 MNHNY, CDR2 SVGAGI (reference sequence). V was cut by 0 bases and J by 2 bases, with 15 bases left in between. CDR3 length equals 17 residues. CDR3 DNA sequence: TGTGCCAGCAGTTACTCGATAGGGGCGCGAGTCACAGATACGCAGTATTTT. This translates into CASSYSIGARVTDTQYF.

This clonotype was recorded a few times. The chain combines TRBV7-8 with TRBJ1-1; D perhaps matches TRBD1 (6 bases). Per the germline V gene, CDR1 is SGHVS and CDR2 is FQNEAQ. This CDR3 contains 12 residues. Trimming took 5 bases from V and 7 from J, leaving 11 bases between them. The CDR3 loop reads CASSRGGIEAFF. DNA of the CDR3: TGTGCCAGCAGCCGAGGGGGAATTGAAGCTTTCTTT.

This clonotype was counted at least ten times. The rearrangement uses TRBV7-8 and TRBJ2-7, with no clear D. Per germline, CDR1 SGHVS and CDR2 FQNEAQ. This CDR3 is 13 amino acids long. V dropped 1 base and J dropped 7 bases, with 11 bases sitting between them. The CDR3 sequence is CASSLVGEEEQYF. DNA for the CDR3: TGTGCCAGCAGCTTAGTCGGCGAGGAGGAGCAGTACTTC.

Only a few counts were recorded for this clonotype. The chain recombines TRBV10-2 with TRBJ2-7; the D is unclear. CDR3 length equals 14 residues. CDR1 and CDR2 (germline): WSHSY, SAAADI. Trimming took 7 bases from V and 3 from J, leaving 16 bases between them. The CDR3 loop is CASILTKGLYEQYF. The CDR3 region has the DNA TGCGCCAGCATCCTCACGAAGGGCCTCTACGAGCAGTACTTC.